This T cell receptor (beta chain) was retrieved from a study of blood T cell repertoires in COVID-19. V shed 2 bases and J 3 bases; nucleotides not matched to a gene: 7. This CDR3 region has 15 residues. Per germline, CDR1 MGHRA and CDR2 YSYEKL. Using immunoSEQ multiplex PCR, the repertoire was profiled, and TCRdb retains in-frame clones only, with some absent. The table lists 120,000 or so clones, 86% of them singletons, with around 8% in the top ten. The material sequenced was peripheral blood. The V gene is TRBV4-1, the J gene TRBJ2-7, with TRBD2 matching over 7 bases. The receptor was isolated from a man between 65 and 85 years old who had recovered from COVID-19. The CDR3 here is CASSQQGGRIYEQYF. The CDR3 nucleotides are TGCGCCAGCAGCCAACAGGGAGGGCGGATCTACGAGCAGTACTTC.